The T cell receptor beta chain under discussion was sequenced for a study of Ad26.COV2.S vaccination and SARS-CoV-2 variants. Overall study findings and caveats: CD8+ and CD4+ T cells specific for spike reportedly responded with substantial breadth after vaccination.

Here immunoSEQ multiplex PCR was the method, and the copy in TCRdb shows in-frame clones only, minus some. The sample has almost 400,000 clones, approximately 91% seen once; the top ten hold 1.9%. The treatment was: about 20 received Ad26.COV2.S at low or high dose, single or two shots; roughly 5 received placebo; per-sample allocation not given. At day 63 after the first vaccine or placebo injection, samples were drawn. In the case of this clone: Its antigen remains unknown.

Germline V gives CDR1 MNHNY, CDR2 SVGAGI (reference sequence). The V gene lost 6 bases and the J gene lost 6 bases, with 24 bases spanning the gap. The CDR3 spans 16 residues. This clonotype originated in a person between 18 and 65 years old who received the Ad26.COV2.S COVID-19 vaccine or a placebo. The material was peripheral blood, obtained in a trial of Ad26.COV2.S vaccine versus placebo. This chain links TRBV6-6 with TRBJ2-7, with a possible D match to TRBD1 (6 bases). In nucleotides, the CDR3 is TGTGCCAGCAGACGACATCAACAGGGTTGGGAGTCCGAGCAGTACTTC. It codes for CASRRHQQGWESEQYF.